The 21 T cell receptor beta chains in this list originate from one sample, sequenced in a study of control samples from healthy donors and cancer patients. Profiled with immunoSEQ multiplex PCR; TCRdb holds only in-frame clones, not every one. Its clone listing holds about 190,000 clones. Sequenced sample: blood. The receptor source for this set is a woman aged 30 to 39 in good health.

V usage is TRBV2 and J usage is TRBJ1-2; 7 bases agree with TRBD1. The CDR3 length is 15 residues. J gave up 0 bases and V 6 bases, and 7 bases lay outside the gene matches. Germline V CDR1 and CDR2: SNHLY, FYNNEI. The CDR3 sequence: CASRARGGSNYGYTF. The CDR3 coding sequence is TGTGCCAGCAGGGCCAGGGGGGGTTCTAACTATGGCTACACCTTC.

V is TRBV5-6 and J is TRBJ2-7; D is ambiguous. The germline V gene encodes CDR1 SGHDT and CDR2 YYEEEE. The CDR3 sequence is 14 residues long. V gave up 0 bases and J gave up 6 bases, with 13 bases separating them. Here the CDR3 reads CASSLVRALGEQYF. CDR3 DNA sequence: TGTGCCAGCAGCTTGGTACGGGCCCTAGGCGAGCAGTACTTC.

The chain uses TRBV18 and TRBJ1-6; D ambiguous. Germline CDR1 KGHSH, CDR2 LQKENI. This CDR3 comprises 13 residues. Trimming shortened V by 2 bases and J by 11 bases, and 10 bases separated the two germline ends. CDR3 region: CASSPVVGTPLHF. For the CDR3, the DNA is TGTGCCAGCTCACCAGTAGTCGGAACACCCCTCCACTTT.

V is TRBV19 and J is TRBJ1-5; no firm D call. The CDR3 totals 13 residues. The ends were cut back, 8 bases at V and 0 bases at J, with 8 bases in the middle. CDR1 is LNHDA and CDR2 is SQIVND in the germline V gene (reference sequence). The CDR3 DNA reads TGTGCCAGTGCATGGGATAGCAATCAGCCCCAGCATTTT. The encoded protein is CASAWDSNQPQHF.

The chain combines TRBV7-9 with TRBJ1-4, with 8 nucleotides matching TRBD1. Germline V lookup: CDR1 SEHNR, CDR2 FQNEAQ (reference sequence). J lost 7 bases, V lost 10 bases, and 5 bases had no gene match. CDR3 length: 12 amino acids. The CDR3 DNA is TGTGCCACACGACAGGGGACTGAAAAACTGTTTTTT. Amino acid sequence: CATRQGTEKLFF.

The rearrangement uses TRBV7-2 and TRBJ2-1; 14 bases fit TRBD2. V lost 3 bases to trimming and J lost 2 bases; unmatched junction nucleotides: 6. The CDR3 consists of 18 residues. Germline CDR1 and CDR2: SGHTA and FQGNSA. The CDR3 region has the DNA TGTGCCAGCAGCTTGAAGACTAGCGGGGGGGCCGCCTACAATGAGCAGTTCTTC. This codes for CASSLKTSGGAAYNEQFF.

The chain carries TRBV6-2 or TRBV6-3 and TRBJ1-2, with 9 positions matching TRBD1. CDR1 MNHEY and CDR2 SVGEGT come from the germline V gene. CDR3 length equals 15 residues. J was trimmed by 4 bases and V by 5 bases; bases with no gene match: 8. The CDR3 coding sequence is TGTGCCAGCAGTAGCGCCGGGACAGGGAGCTATGGCTACACCTTC. Protein sequence: CASSSAGTGSYGYTF.

The rearrangement joins TRBV10-1 to TRBJ1-5; 8 bases align to TRBD1. The ends lost 10 bases at V and 6 bases at J; junction bases unmatched: 8. The CDR3 is 13 residues long. CDR1 WNHNN and CDR2 SYGVQD come from the germline V gene (reference sequence). The CDR3 nucleotides are TGCGCCACAGAGGACAGGGCGGGTCAGCCCCAGCATTTT. Residues: CATEDRAGQPQHF.

The rearrangement joins TRBV12-3 or TRBV12-4 to TRBJ1-1; D is undetermined. The V gene lost 7 bases and the J gene lost 1 base, with 4 bases spanning the gap. The CDR3 length is 11 residues. CDR3 in amino acids: CASNRNTEAFF. The CDR3 DNA follows: TGTGCCAGCAACCGGAACACTGAAGCTTTCTTT.

The gene calls are TRBV29-1 and TRBJ1-4; 9 positions match TRBD1. Germline lookup yields CDR1 SQVTM and CDR2 ANQGSEA. The trim removed 4 bases at V and 6 bases at J, leaving 3 bases unmatched. The CDR3 spans 13 residues. The CDR3 region is CSVGTGADEKLFF. The DNA for the CDR3 is TGCAGCGTTGGGACAGGGGCGGATGAAAAACTGTTTTTT.

This chain joins TRBV3-1 (or the pseudogene TRBV3-2) and TRBJ1-1; D unclear. The V and J ends lost 3 bases and 1 base respectively, with 9 bases between them. The CDR3 spans 14 residues. CDR1 and CDR2 from the germline V gene are LGHDT and YNNKEL (reference sequence). The CDR3 nucleotides read TGTGCCAGCAGCCAGCGACACCAGAACACTGAAGCTTTCTTT. This encodes CASSQRHQNTEAFF.

The J gene is TRBJ2-1, the V gene TRBV4-2, with D possibly being TRBD1 (5 bases). This CDR3 is 14 amino acids long. V dropped 8 bases and J dropped 0 bases, with 11 bases sitting between them. CDR1 is LGHNA and CDR2 is YNFKEQ in the germline V gene. The CDR3 DNA reads as TGTGCCAGCCAGGGCGGCGACTCCTACAATGAGCAGTTCTTC. Protein sequence: CASQGGDSYNEQFF.

The chain recombines TRBV19 with TRBJ1-2; D not resolved. This CDR3 has 11 residues. CDR1 is LNHDA and CDR2 is SQIVND in the germline V gene (reference sequence). Trimming stripped 6 bases from V and 3 bases from J, with 5 bases between. CDR3: CASREDYGYTF. CDR3 coding DNA: TGTGCCAGTAGGGAAGACTATGGCTACACCTTC.

V and J are TRBV18 and TRBJ1-1; TRBD1 agrees at 7 bases. V shed 3 bases, J shed 7 bases, and the junction held 8 bases outside the gene matches. The CDR3 loop spans 14 amino acids. The V gene's germline CDR1 is KGHSH and CDR2 LQKENI. CDR3: CASSPLGQRVEAFF. Here the CDR3 DNA reads TGTGCCAGCTCACCCCTGGGACAGCGTGTTGAAGCTTTCTTT.

The CDR3: CASSYRDFISTDTQYF. CDR3 sequence (DNA): TGTGCCAGCAGTTACAGGGACTTTATCAGCACAGATACGCAGTATTTT. This chain links TRBV6-5 with TRBJ2-3; a possible D gene is TRBD2 (6 bases). Germline CDR1 is MNHEY and CDR2 is SVGAGI. The CDR3 sequence is 16 residues long. The V end lost 2 bases, the J end lost 0 bases, and 12 bases lay between the germline ends.

This chain connects TRBV11-1 to TRBJ2-1; unclear D gene. The germline V and J ends were trimmed by 1 base and 4 bases, with 11 bases remaining between them. Per germline, CDR1 SGHAT and CDR2 FQDESV (reference sequence). The CDR3 has 15 residues. The CDR3: CASSLGVQKYNEQFF. The CDR3 DNA sequence: TGTGCCAGCAGCTTAGGTGTCCAGAAGTACAATGAGCAGTTCTTC.

The CDR3 DNA follows: TGTGCCAGTGCGAACTGGGACGACGGCTACACCTTC. Translation: CASANWDDGYTF. The J gene is TRBJ1-2, the V gene TRBV19; tentatively, D is TRBD1 (5 bases). Between the trimmed V and J ends, which lost 8 bases and 8 bases, there was a span of 15 bases. In germline, CDR1 is LNHDA, CDR2 SQIVND (reference sequence). CDR3 length: 12 amino acids.

As concerns this clone: A read error may produce the germline difference seen at one junction end. The chain links TRBV7-7 to TRBJ2-3, with D uncertain. The V gene's germline CDR1 is SSHAT and CDR2 FNYEAQ (reference sequence). The CDR3 runs 18 residues. The chain's CDR3 is CASSPSWGIKILPDTQYF. For the CDR3, the DNA is TGTGCTAGCAGCCCGAGTTGGGGAATTAAGATCCTTCCAGATACGCAGTATTTT.

The chain links TRBV4-1 to TRBJ1-2; 8 bases align to TRBD1. Losses at the gene ends were 6 bases for V and 2 bases for J; bases not matched to a gene: 8. CDR3 length: 15 residues. Germline assignment: CDR1 MGHRA and CDR2 YSYEKL. The CDR3 spells CASSPTGALNYGYTF. The CDR3 region has the DNA TGCGCCAGCAGTCCGACAGGGGCTCTCAACTATGGCTACACCTTC.

This chain joins TRBV6-4 and TRBJ2-3, with 9 bases matching TRBD2. Per germline, CDR1 MRHNA and CDR2 SNTAGT. Unmatched junction bases numbered 6, after V lost 2 bases and J lost 6 bases. This CDR3 region has 15 residues. Here the CDR3 reads CASSDPAGGYDTQYF. The CDR3 coding sequence is TGTGCCAGCAGTGACCCCGCGGGGGGGTATGATACGCAGTATTTT.

V is TRBV6-2 or TRBV6-3 and J is TRBJ2-2, with D perhaps TRBD1 or TRBD2 (5 bases each). Germline CDR1 is MNHEY and CDR2 is SVGEGT. Between the trimmed V and J ends, which lost 3 bases and 7 bases, there was a span of 21 bases. This CDR3 contains 17 residues. The CDR3 loop is CASSYSFGGDAGGELFF. The CDR3, as DNA: TGTGCCAGCAGTTATTCATTTGGGGGTGATGCCGGCGGGGAGCTGTTTTTT.